This TCR beta chain was recovered during a study of T cell repertoires in cytomegalovirus infection. TCRdb itself ran the reads through MiXCR, one entry per CDR3 protein. In the table there are fewer than 900,000 distinct CDR3 sequences, approximately 32% of which are singletons. CDR3 length: 14 residues. Trimming removed 5 bases from V and 4 bases from J; junction bases left unmatched: 8. Germline V gives CDR1 SGHRS, CDR2 YFSETQ. As regards this clonotype: Its antigen is not identified.

The receptor comes from a human donor in good health (CMV status not recorded). Some clones in this sample may be carry-over from other donors' samples. This chain links TRBV5-1 with TRBJ1-1; 7 nucleotides align to TRBD1. Sequenced material: cultured CD8+ T cells from PBMCs, taken from culture after CMV antigen stimulation. The CDR3 sequence is CASRTGGGPTEAFF. Written as DNA, the CDR3 is TGCGCCAGCAGAACAGGAGGGGGCCCCACTGAAGCTTTCTTT. Full variable domain (rest looked up from reference TRBV5-1 and TRBJ1-1): KAGVTQTPRYLIKTRGQQVTLSCSPISGHRSVSWYQQTPGQGLQFLFEYFSETQRNKGNFPGRFSGRQFSNSRSEMNVSTLELGDSALYLCASRTGGGPTEAFFGQGTRLTVV.